This T cell receptor (beta chain) was sequenced in a study of blood T cell repertoires in COVID-19. The overall study: From T cells, B-cell-depleted T cells, or PBMCs came the material, which was cDNA or gDNA.

The participants were between about 18 and 90 years old and came from 20 to 30 US areas. A note on this clone: The sample holds other DNA sequences that translate to the same CDR3.

V gave up 0 bases and J gave up 2 bases, with 6 bases separating them. The CDR3 spans 14 residues. The germline V gene encodes CDR1 SGDLS and CDR2 YYNGEE. Original analysis: Reference gene primer amplification yielded estimated nucleated cell counts. The method was immunoSEQ multiplex PCR; TCRdb's version includes in-frame clones alone and lacks a portion of them. Clone size and the V and J calls come from that table; the DNA yielded D and trimming. The repertoire consists of some 260,000 clones, with about 88% occurring once and the leading ten covering over 4%. The sequenced sample was PBMCs or T cells enriched from blood (not recorded which). The chain combines TRBV9 with TRBJ2-1; D remains ambiguous. This sequence originates from a man aged 30-40 years with acute COVID-19. CDR3 protein: CASSVGGTYNEQFF. The CDR3 region has the DNA TGTGCCAGCAGCGTAGGAGGAACCTACAATGAGCAGTTCTTC.